What follows are 23 T cell receptor beta chains derived from one specimen sequenced in a study of CD8 T cells in Susac syndrome. It was with random hexamers that about 0.45 to 1 ug RNA was reverse transcribed. One entry per CDR3 protein, called by TCRdb with MiXCR from the immunoSEQ multiplex PCR reads. The sample yields more than 100,000 distinct CDR3 sequences, around 85% seen once. The specimen sequenced was CD8+ T cells from PBMCs. These receptor sequences come from a human donor with multiple sclerosis.

The genes are TRBV4-1 and TRBJ1-1; TRBD1 agrees at 10 bases. Trimming took 4 bases from V and 3 from J; bases not matched to a gene: 11. The CDR3 sequence is 17 residues long. Per the germline V gene, CDR1 is MGHRA and CDR2 is YSYEKL. The CDR3 sequence: CASSPRGQGPPDTEAFF. The CDR3 nucleotides read TGCGCCAGCAGCCCCCGGGGACAGGGGCCTCCGGACACTGAAGCTTTCTTT.

This chain connects TRBV6-1 to TRBJ2-1, with 7 bases aligning to TRBD2. The CDR3 is 16 residues long. V lost 6 bases, J lost 5 bases, and 13 bases stayed unmatched. Germline V gives CDR1 MNHNS, CDR2 SASEGT. In DNA, the CDR3 is TGTGCCAGCAGCCCCTCGGTCGGGGGGTGGCACAATGAGCAGTTCTTC. Protein: CASSPSVGGWHNEQFF.

The chain has TRBV6-5 and TRBJ1-6; D remains unclear. The CDR3 spans 14 residues. Germline CDR1 reads MNHEY; CDR2 reads SVGAGI. V gave up 4 bases and J gave up 10 bases, with 14 bases separating them. The CDR3 here is CASSSDGGKSPLHF. For the CDR3, the DNA is TGTGCCAGCAGTTCCGACGGAGGGAAGTCACCCCTCCACTTT.

The chain employs TRBV2 and TRBJ1-6; D unclear. Per the germline V gene, CDR1 is SNHLY and CDR2 is FYNNEI. The CDR3 has 15 residues. Deletions cut 2 bases from V and 5 bases from J, with 10 bases between. The CDR3, as DNA: TGTGCCAGCAGTGAAACGCCGGCCGATAATTCACCCCTCCACTTT. Protein: CASSETPADNSPLHF.

CDR3 in DNA: TGTGCCAGCAGACGCCCCGTCGGGAAGGGGGTGATCGGGGAGCTGTTTTTT. It encodes CASRRPVGKGVIGELFF. The rearrangement links TRBV6-1 to TRBJ2-2, with D possibly matching TRBD1 (6 bases). The V gene's germline CDR1 is MNHNS and CDR2 SASEGT. The V end was cut by 6 bases, the J end by 7 bases, with 24 bases between. This CDR3 has 17 residues.

The chain recombines TRBV19 with TRBJ1-1; D perhaps matches TRBD1 (6 bases). Germline CDR1 reads LNHDA; CDR2 reads SQIVND (reference sequence). The CDR3 spans 15 residues. V was trimmed by 3 bases and J by 1 base, leaving 12 bases between them. The CDR3 reads CASSMDSQGNTEAFF. CDR3 coding DNA: TGTGCCAGTAGTATGGACAGTCAGGGGAACACTGAAGCTTTCTTT. Supplemented by reference TRBV19 and TRBJ1-1, the full variable domain reads DGGITQSPKYLFRKEGQNVTLSCEQNLNHDAMYWYRQDPGQGLRLIYYSQIVNDFQKGDIAEGYSVSREKKESFPLTVTSAQKNPTAFYLCASSMDSQGNTEAFFGQGTRLTVV.

The V gene is TRBV2, the J gene TRBJ1-5; 7 nucleotides match TRBD1. Germline V gene sequence: CDR1 SNHLY, CDR2 FYNNEI. The J segment lost 6 bases and the V segment lost 2 bases, leaving 4 bases of the junction unmatched. This CDR3 has 14 amino acids. CDR3 nucleotides: TGTGCCAGCAGTGAATTGACAGGGCCTCAGCCCCAGCATTTT. It is translated as CASSELTGPQPQHF.

This sequence joins TRBV7-2 and TRBJ2-5; 10 nucleotides match TRBD1. Germline CDR1 and CDR2: SGHTA and FQGNSA. The CDR3 sequence is 17 residues long. Trimming took 4 bases from V and 4 from J; bases not matched to a gene: 12. CDR3 in DNA: TGTGCCAGCAGCTCCAGTCCCGGGACAGGGGTGGGAGAGACCCAGTACTTC. Protein: CASSSSPGTGVGETQYF. The full variable domain, with the rest looked up from reference TRBV7-2 and TRBJ2-5, is GAGVSQSPSNKVTEKGKDVELRCDPISGHTALYWYRQSLGQGLEFLIYFQGNSAPDKSGLPSDRFSAERTGGSVSTLTIQRTQQEDSAVYLCASSSSPGTGVGETQYFGPGTRLLVL.

This clonotype was seen a single time. The chain uses TRBV7-9 and TRBJ2-7; no firm D call. V lost 0 bases and J lost 6, with 12 bases in between. Germline lookup yields CDR1 SEHNR and CDR2 FQNEAQ (reference sequence). This CDR3 contains 14 residues. CDR3 loop: CASSLASAPTEQYF. The CDR3, as DNA: TGTGCCAGCAGCTTAGCTTCGGCTCCGACCGAGCAGTACTTC.

V gene TRBV25-1 combines with J gene TRBJ2-3; 8 bases fit TRBD2. Germline loops: CDR1 MGHDK, CDR2 SYGVNS. Unmatched junction bases numbered 11, after V lost 2 bases and J lost 7 bases. This CDR3 comprises 16 residues. The CDR3 sequence: CASSEHELAVVNTQYF. The CDR3 DNA reads TGTGCCAGCAGTGAACACGAACTAGCGGTCGTAAATACGCAGTATTTT.

J is TRBJ1-1 and V is TRBV7-9; D uncertain. V lost 5 bases, J lost 3 bases, and 13 bases lay in between. The CDR3 consists of 14 residues. The germline V gene encodes CDR1 SEHNR and CDR2 FQNEAQ (reference sequence). The CDR3 is CASSPIIGDTEAFF. The DNA for the CDR3 is TGTGCCAGCAGCCCGATCATCGGGGACACTGAAGCTTTCTTT.

This clonotype was seen just once. At one boundary the junction diverges from the germline segment, which might be a read error. The V call is TRBV7-7, the J call TRBJ2-7, with unresolved D. Germline values: CDR1 SSHAT, CDR2 FNYEAQ (reference sequence). CDR3 length: 13 residues. The CDR3 protein is CASSLYGAYEQYF. The CDR3 bases are TGTGCTAGCAGCTTATACGGCGCCTACGAGCAGTACTTC.

This clonotype showed up just once. V gene TRBV5-6 combines with J gene TRBJ2-3; TRBD1 matches at 8 bases. This CDR3 is 15 amino acids long. V lost 3 bases and J lost 4; bases outside the gene matches: 7. Germline assignment: CDR1 SGHDT and CDR2 YYEEEE. The CDR3 is CASSWSGQGPDTQYF. For the CDR3, the DNA is TGTGCCAGCAGCTGGAGCGGACAGGGCCCAGATACGCAGTATTTT.

This chain links TRBV27 with TRBJ1-2; no clear D gene. Germline CDR1 and CDR2: MNHEY and SMNVEV (reference sequence). The CDR3 is 13 amino acids. V lost 2 bases, J lost 5 bases, and 9 bases lay in between. The DNA of the CDR3 is TGTGCCAGCAGTTTAGATCGGTTGTATGGCTACACCTTC. Its translation is CASSLDRLYGYTF.

With respect to this clonotype: It is likely a read error, because the conserved phenylalanine at the end of the CDR3 is missing. J is TRBJ2-5 and V is TRBV10-3; D might be TRBD1 (6 bases). Germline lookup yields CDR1 ENHRY and CDR2 SYGVKD. CDR3 length: 14 amino acids. The V and J ends lost 3 bases and 3 bases respectively, with 11 bases between them. In nucleotides, the CDR3 is TGTGCCATCAGTGATCGGACAGCCAAAGAGACCCAGTACCTC. It translates to CAISDRTAKETQYL.

This clonotype showed up just a few times. The rearrangement uses TRBV4-1 and TRBJ2-7, with 12 bases identical to TRBD1. With 1 base clipped from V and 5 bases from J, the junction kept 3 bases outside the gene matches. The CDR3 totals 15 residues. Germline V CDR1 and CDR2: MGHRA, YSYEKL. The DNA of the CDR3 is TGCGCCAGCAGCCAAGCGGGACAGGGGGCGGACGAGCAGTACTTC. Translated, it gives CASSQAGQGADEQYF.

This clonotype was seen more than once but under ten times. The chain recombines TRBV20-1 with TRBJ1-1; D possibly corresponds to TRBD1 (5 bases). The CDR3 has 14 residues. Between the trimmed V and J ends, which lost 5 bases and 6 bases, there was a span of 19 bases. Germline values: CDR1 DFQATT, CDR2 SNEGSKA (reference sequence). Here the CDR3 DNA reads TGCAGTGCTCAAAGGGGTGTCGGGACCCCTGAAGCTTTCTTT. Residues: CSAQRGVGTPEAFF.

The rearrangement uses TRBV13 and TRBJ1-2; possibly TRBD1 for D (6 bases). Germline V CDR1 and CDR2: PRHDT, FYEKMQ (reference sequence). This CDR3 contains 16 residues. Deletions cut 0 bases from V and 0 bases from J, with 11 bases between. The CDR3 loop is CASSLGRQATNYGYTF. The CDR3 DNA reads TGTGCCAGCAGCTTAGGTAGACAGGCAACTAACTATGGCTACACCTTC.

J is TRBJ2-3 and V is TRBV24-1; weak D call: TRBD2 (5 bases). V was trimmed by 4 bases and J by 0 bases, leaving 13 bases between them. Germline V gene lookup returns CDR1 KGHDR and CDR2 SFDVKD. There are 16 residues in the CDR3. CDR3 residues: CATSDPQRMSTDTQYF. The DNA of the CDR3 is TGTGCCACCAGTGACCCCCAGCGGATGAGCACAGATACGCAGTATTTT.

This clonotype was counted a single time. The J gene is TRBJ2-1, the V gene TRBV19; a possible D gene is TRBD1 (5 bases). V lost 3 bases and J lost 5, with 14 bases in between. CDR1 and CDR2 from the germline V gene are LNHDA and SQIVND (reference sequence). The CDR3 extends over 15 amino acids. CDR3 loop: CASSISTRGNNEQFF. Here the CDR3 DNA reads TGTGCCAGTAGTATTTCGACAAGGGGTAACAATGAGCAGTTCTTC.

This clonotype was recorded once. The chain combines TRBV7-6 with TRBJ2-1; D is uncertain. V was shortened by 2 bases and J by 0 bases, with 8 bases between the two germline ends. The CDR3 contains 15 residues. In germline, CDR1 is SGHVS, CDR2 FNYEAQ. CDR3 protein: CASSLLGSSYNEQFF. The CDR3 bases are TGTGCCAGCAGCTTACTAGGTAGCTCCTACAATGAGCAGTTCTTC. The full variable domain, in which reference TRBV7-6 and TRBJ2-1 provide the parts outside the CDR3, is GAGVSQSPRYKVTKRGQDVALRCDPISGHVSLYWYRQALGQGPEFLTYFNYEAQQDKSGLPNDRFSAERPEGSISTLTIQRTEQRDSAMYRCASSLLGSSYNEQFFGPGTRLTVL.

For the CDR3, the DNA is TGTGCTAACATTTACGTCGCACCAGGAGGAGATACGCAGTATTTT. Translated: CANIYVAPGGDTQYF. This chain connects TRBV7-2 to TRBJ2-3, with D perhaps matching TRBD2 (5 bases). Germline V gives CDR1 SGHTA, CDR2 FQGNSA. The CDR3 is made up of 15 amino acids.

This clonotype appeared a single time. The chain carries TRBV12-3 or TRBV12-4 and TRBJ2-3; D perhaps matches TRBD2 (6 bases). This CDR3 has 12 amino acids. V was trimmed by 6 bases and J by 5 bases, leaving 9 bases between them. In nucleotides, the CDR3 is TGTGCCAGCAGCCAAGCGGGAGATACGCAGTATTTT. Encoded protein: CASSQAGDTQYF.